Below, 4 T cell receptor beta chains from the same sample are listed, as sequenced in a study of blood T cell repertoires in COVID-19 (dated by TCRdb to about 2020). Libraries came from the immunoSEQ multiplex PCR assay. Entries here come from immuneACCESS through TCRdb and include only in-frame sequences with V and J called. Some clones fail to appear in such tables; in the studies checked, an unresolved V gene covers under half of the shortfall, and the cause of the remainder is unknown. This sample holds about 350,000 clones; about nine tenths were observed only once. The top ten clones comprise approximately 1% of the sample. Sequencing was performed on PBMCs or T cells enriched from blood (not recorded which). These receptors were obtained from a woman aged 25-40 years who had been exposed to COVID-19.

This chain links TRBV5-1 with TRBJ2-1, with a tentative D call TRBD2 (5 bases). Germline V gives CDR1 SGHRS, CDR2 YFSETQ. The CDR3 has 14 amino acids. The V end lost 2 bases, the J end lost 6 bases, and 12 bases lay between the germline ends. Here the CDR3 reads CASSLEASFNEQFF. Written as DNA, the CDR3 is TGCGCCAGCAGCTTAGAAGCTAGCTTCAATGAGCAGTTCTTC.

The CDR3 DNA is TGTGCCAGCAGCCGTACTAGCTCGGTCCACAATGAGCAGTTCTTC. Protein product: CASSRTSSVHNEQFF. V gene TRBV28 combines with J gene TRBJ2-1, with D possibly TRBD2 on 6 matching bases. Germline CDR1 is MDHEN and CDR2 is SYDVKM. Deletions cut 6 bases from V and 5 bases from J, with 17 bases between. The CDR3 is 15 amino acids.

The rearrangement joins TRBV7-2 to TRBJ1-1; D is unresolved. The CDR3 runs to 13 residues. Germline V gene sequence: CDR1 SGHTA, CDR2 FQGNSA. V shed 7 bases and J shed 11 bases, with 20 bases lying between them. The CDR3 bases are TGTGCCAGCACCCAGACAAAGGCTCTGCTGGCTTTCTTT. This sequence encodes CASTQTKALLAFF.

This clone appeared a single time. The chain recombines TRBV28 with TRBJ2-7; 9 bases are shared with TRBD1. Germline V gene data show CDR1 as MDHEN and CDR2 as SYDVKM. The CDR3 sequence is 15 residues long. V was clipped by 2 bases and J by 6 bases; unmatched bases: 8. The CDR3 protein is CASSLPTGGFGEQYF. The CDR3 nucleotides are TGTGCCAGCAGTTTACCGACAGGGGGTTTTGGCGAGCAGTACTTC.